Shown below are 8 T cell receptor beta chains from a single sample sequenced in a study of CD8+CD57+ T cells in acquired aplastic anemia. Patients chosen for sequencing had shown CD8+CD57+ cell expansion by flow cytometry. The template for TCR beta VDJ and CDR3 sequence profiling was genomic DNA. MiXCR, applied by TCRdb to the reads, yields one record per CDR3 protein. There are around 150,000 distinct CDR3 sequences in the sample; about 50% occur only once, and roughly 30% lies in the top ten. The material sequenced was sorted CD4+, CD8+, or CD8+CD57+ T cells (not recorded which) from PBMCs. All receptors derive from a human donor with aplastic anemia.

The chain couples TRBV27 to TRBJ2-3; no definite D call. V was shortened by 10 bases and J by 0 bases, with 14 bases between the two germline ends. The CDR3 runs to 14 residues. Germline V gives CDR1 MNHEY, CDR2 SMNVEV (reference sequence). The CDR3 DNA is TGTGCCACCTCGGACCCGCCGAGCACAGATACGCAGTATTTT. It specifies CATSDPPSTDTQYF.

This clonotype has a count of ten or more. This rearrangement joins TRBV5-1 to TRBJ1-3; tentative D call: TRBD1 (5 bases). CDR1 is SGHRS and CDR2 is YFSETQ in the germline V gene. Trimming left V 4 bases short and J 0 bases short, with 14 bases between. CDR3 length equals 16 residues. The CDR3 region is CASSSEGRTSGNTIYF. CDR3 coding DNA: TGCGCCAGCAGCAGCGAGGGGCGTACCTCTGGAAACACCATATATTTT.

This chain uses TRBV20-1 with TRBJ1-2; D is possibly TRBD1 (5 bases). Germline CDR1 and CDR2: DFQATT and SNEGSKA (reference sequence). The CDR3 is 14 residues long. Trimming left V 3 bases short and J 0 bases short, with 11 bases between. The CDR3 DNA is TGCAGTGCTAGCAGCACAGGATCTAACTATGGCTACACCTTC. It specifies CSASSTGSNYGYTF.

This clonotype has more than one count but fewer than ten. The gene calls are TRBV27 and TRBJ2-7, with 7 bases lining up with TRBD1. Germline-derived CDR1 and CDR2 are MNHEY and SMNVEV (reference sequence). The CDR3 is 14 amino acids. The junction had 2 bases not matched to a gene; V was cut back by 0 bases and J by 3 bases. This CDR3 is CASSLSGTVYEQYF. The CDR3 nucleotides are TGTGCCAGCAGTTTATCCGGGACAGTCTACGAGCAGTACTTC.

This clonotype was seen repeatedly, ten times or more. The chain has TRBV11-2 and TRBJ2-1, with 9 bases aligning to TRBD2. The CDR3 consists of 16 residues. Trimming removed 1 base from V and 3 bases from J; junction bases left unmatched: 4. Germline V CDR1 and CDR2: SGHAT, FQNNGV. CDR3 residues: CASSLGASGNYNEQFF. In nucleotides, the CDR3 is TGTGCCAGCAGCTTAGGAGCTAGCGGGAACTACAATGAGCAGTTCTTC.

The V gene is TRBV11-2, the J gene TRBJ1-6; a possible D gene is TRBD1 (5 bases). Germline lookup yields CDR1 SGHAT and CDR2 FQNNGV. Trimming took 4 bases from V and 6 from J, leaving 7 bases between them. The CDR3 covers 13 residues. The CDR3 loop reads CASSWDVNSPLHF. For the CDR3, the DNA is TGTGCCAGCAGCTGGGACGTTAATTCACCCCTCCACTTT.

The rearrangement links TRBV7-8 to TRBJ2-2; D gene uncertain. The germline V gene has CDR1 SGHVS and CDR2 FQNEAQ. The germline V and J ends were trimmed by 5 bases and 2 bases, with 12 bases remaining between them. CDR3 length: 15 residues. The CDR3 DNA sequence: TGTGCCAGCAGCCGATGGACGGATAACACCGGGGAGCTGTTTTTT. This encodes CASSRWTDNTGELFF.

The chain couples TRBV7-8 to TRBJ2-3; TRBD2 matches 9 bases. The CDR3 has 17 residues. Germline loops: CDR1 SGHVS, CDR2 FQNEAQ. After removal of 4 bases from V and 6 bases from J, the junction contained 14 bases not matched to a gene. For the CDR3, the DNA is TGTGCCAGCAGCTCCAAGGGAATTGGAGCGGGGGGTGATACGCAGTATTTT. Translation: CASSSKGIGAGGDTQYF.